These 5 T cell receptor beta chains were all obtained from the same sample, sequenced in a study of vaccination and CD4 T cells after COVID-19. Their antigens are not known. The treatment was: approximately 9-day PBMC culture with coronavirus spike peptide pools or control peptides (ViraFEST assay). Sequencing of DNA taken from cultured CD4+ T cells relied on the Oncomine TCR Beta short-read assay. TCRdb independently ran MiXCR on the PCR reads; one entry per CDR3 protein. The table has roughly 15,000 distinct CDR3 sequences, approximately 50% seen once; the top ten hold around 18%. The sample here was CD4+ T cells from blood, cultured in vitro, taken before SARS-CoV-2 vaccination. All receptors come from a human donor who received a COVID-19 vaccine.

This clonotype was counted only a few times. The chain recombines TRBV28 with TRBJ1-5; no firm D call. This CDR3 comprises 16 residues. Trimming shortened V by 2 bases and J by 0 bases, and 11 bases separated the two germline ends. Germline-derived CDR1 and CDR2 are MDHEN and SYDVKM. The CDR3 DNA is TGTGCCAGCAGTTTAGGTTGGGATTATAGCAATCAGCCCCAGCATTTT. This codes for CASSLGWDYSNQPQHF.

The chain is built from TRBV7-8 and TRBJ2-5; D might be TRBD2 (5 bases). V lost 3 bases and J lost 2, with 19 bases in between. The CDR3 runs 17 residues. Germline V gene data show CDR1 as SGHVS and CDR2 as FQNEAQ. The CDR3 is CASSFLADVSKQETQYF. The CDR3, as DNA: TGTGCCAGCAGCTTTCTAGCCGACGTCTCGAAACAAGAGACCCAGTACTTC.

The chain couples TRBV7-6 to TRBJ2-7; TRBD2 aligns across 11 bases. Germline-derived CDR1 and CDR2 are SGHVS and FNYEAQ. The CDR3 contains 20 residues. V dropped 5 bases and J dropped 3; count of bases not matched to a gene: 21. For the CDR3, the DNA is TGTGCCAGCAGCCCCCATGTGGGCCTAGCGGGGGGTAGGTTGGACTACGAGCAGTACTTC. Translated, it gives CASSPHVGLAGGRLDYEQYF.

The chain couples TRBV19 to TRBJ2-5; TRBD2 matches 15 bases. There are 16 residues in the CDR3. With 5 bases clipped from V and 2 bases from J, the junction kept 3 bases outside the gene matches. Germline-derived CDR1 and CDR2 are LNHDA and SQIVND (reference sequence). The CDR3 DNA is TGTGCCAGTAGTGTTGGGACTAGCGGGGGGCAAGAGACCCAGTACTTC. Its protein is CASSVGTSGGQETQYF.

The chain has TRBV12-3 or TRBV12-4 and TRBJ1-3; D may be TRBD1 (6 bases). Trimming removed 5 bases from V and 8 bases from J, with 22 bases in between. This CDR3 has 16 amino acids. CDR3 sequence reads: CASSSRRGGDSDTIYF. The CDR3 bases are TGTGCCAGCAGTAGTCGGAGGGGGGGCGACTCTGACACCATATATTTT.